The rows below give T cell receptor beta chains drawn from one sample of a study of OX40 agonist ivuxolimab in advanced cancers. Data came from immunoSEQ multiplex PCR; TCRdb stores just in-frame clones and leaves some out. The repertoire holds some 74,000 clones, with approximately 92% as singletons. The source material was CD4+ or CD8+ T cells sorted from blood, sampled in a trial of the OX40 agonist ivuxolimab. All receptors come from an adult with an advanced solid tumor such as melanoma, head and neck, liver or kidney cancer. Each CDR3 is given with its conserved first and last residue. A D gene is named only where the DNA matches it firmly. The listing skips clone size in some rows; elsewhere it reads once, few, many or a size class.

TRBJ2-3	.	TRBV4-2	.	TGTGCCAGCAGCCAAGACTGGGCTACGCAGTATTTT	CASSQDWATQYF
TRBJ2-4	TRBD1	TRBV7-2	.	TGTGCCAGCAGCCCACAGGGGGCTGGGGCCAAAAACATTCAGTACTTC	CASSPQGAGAKNIQYF
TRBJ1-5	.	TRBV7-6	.	TGTGCCAGCACCAAGGATCGGACGGAAGATAGCAATCAGCCCCAGCATTTT	CASTKDRTEDSNQPQHF
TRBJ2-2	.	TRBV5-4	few	TGTGCCAGCAGCCTAGGATTTCTTCGGACAGTAACGAACACCGGGGAGCTGTTTTTT	CASSLGFLRTVTNTGELFF
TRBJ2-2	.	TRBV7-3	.	TGTGCCAGCAGACCCGGACAGCCCACCGGGGAGCTGTTTTTT	CASRPGQPTGELFF
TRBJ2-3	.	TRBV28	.	TGTGCCAGCGGGTATGATACGCAGTATTTT	CASGYDTQYF
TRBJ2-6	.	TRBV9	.	TGTGCCAGCAGCGCCCAGGGTGTCGGGGCCAACGTCCTGACTTTC	CASSAQGVGANVLTF
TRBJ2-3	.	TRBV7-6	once	TGTGCCAGCAGCCCGATGGGCGTTAGCACAGATACGCAGTATTTT	CASSPMGVSTDTQYF
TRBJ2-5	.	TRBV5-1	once	TGCGCCAGCAGCTTCGACGGACAATCCGAGACCCAGTACTTC	CASSFDGQSETQYF
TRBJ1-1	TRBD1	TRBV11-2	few	TGTGCCAGCAGCCTCGACAGGGGGGTTTCCGCTGAAGCTTTCTTT	CASSLDRGVSAEAFF
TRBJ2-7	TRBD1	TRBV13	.	TGTGCCAGCAGCCCGGGGACAGCCTACGAGCAGTACTTC	CASSPGTAYEQYF
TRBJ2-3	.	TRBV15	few	TGTGCCACCAGCAGACCGACGGCAGATACGCAGTATTTT	CATSRPTADTQYF
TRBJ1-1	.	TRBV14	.	TGTGCCAGCAGCCACCCCGAGCGGAACACTGAAGCTTTCTTT	CASSHPERNTEAFF
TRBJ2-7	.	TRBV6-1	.	TGTGCCAGCAGTGAAGCCGCTTGGGGGTGGGTAGGGGGAGACAACGAGCAGTACTTC	CASSEAAWGWVGGDNEQYF
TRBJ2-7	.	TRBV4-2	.	TGTGCCAGCAGCCAAGATTTGGTCGGAGGGCCCTCCTACGAGCAGTACTTC	CASSQDLVGGPSYEQYF
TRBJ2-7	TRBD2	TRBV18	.	TGTGCCAGCTCCCTACTAGCGGGAGGTGAAGAGCAGTACTTC	CASSLLAGGEEQYF
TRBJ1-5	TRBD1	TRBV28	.	TGTGCCAGCAGTACTACCGGGACAGGAGCGAAGAGCAATCAGCCCCAGCATTTT	CASSTTGTGAKSNQPQHF
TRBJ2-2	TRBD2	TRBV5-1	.	TGCGCCAGCACCATAGGAGCGGGAGTGTTGACCGGGGAGCTGTTTTTT	CASTIGAGVLTGELFF
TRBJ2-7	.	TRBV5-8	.	TGTGCCAGCAGAAAAAAAGGGGCGGCCGAGCAGTACTTC	CASRKKGAAEQYF
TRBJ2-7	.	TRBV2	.	TGTGCCAGCCGCACCGCCAGGGGCTACGAGCAGTATTTC	CASRTARGYEQYF
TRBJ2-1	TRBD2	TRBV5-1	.	TGCGCCAGCAGCTCCCAGGGACTAGCGGGACTAAACAATGAGCAGTTCTTC	CASSSQGLAGLNNEQFF
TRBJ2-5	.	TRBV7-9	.	TGTGCCAGCAGCTTAGTAGCGGAAAAAGAGACCCAGTACTTC	CASSLVAEKETQYF
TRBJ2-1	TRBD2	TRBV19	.	TGTGCCAGTAGTATGGGAGGCAGCGGGAGCCATGAGCAGTTCTTC	CASSMGGSGSHEQFF
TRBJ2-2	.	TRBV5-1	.	TGCGCCAGCAGCTTGGCAGGCAGGGTGAGAACCGGGGAGCTGTTTTTT	CASSLAGRVRTGELFF